This T cell receptor beta chain was captured by sequencing in a study of T cell repertoires in cytomegalovirus infection. General study points: Pooled public TCR beta family frequency picked out CMV carriers with the relevant HLA.

This CDR3 is built from 15 residues. Germline CDR1 LNHDA, CDR2 SQIVND (reference sequence). With 3 bases clipped from V and 2 bases from J, the junction kept 0 bases outside the gene matches. This clonotype turned up a few times. Its antigen is not identified. TCRdb reanalysed the reads using MiXCR and keeps one entry per CDR3 protein. The table records 200,000 or so distinct CDR3 sequences, 28% of them present only once. The TCR was taken from a human donor in good health (CMV status not recorded). Some clones in this sample may be carry-over from other donors' samples. Sequenced input: PBMCs. The rearrangement joins TRBV19 to TRBJ2-6; 8 nucleotides line up with TRBD2. For the CDR3, the DNA is TGTGCCAGTAGTATCGGGGGGGCTGGGGCCAACGTCCTGACTTTC. The encoded protein is CASSIGGAGANVLTF.